The TCR beta chain described here comes from a study of CD8+ T cells in alopecia areata. Study summary: Oral tofacitinib (5 to 10 mg twice daily) was administered to treated patients.

The germline gives CDR1 SQVTM, CDR2 ANQGSEA. V lost 7 bases and J lost 3; bases outside the gene matches: 11. The CDR3 contains 15 residues. Treatment noted: oral pan-JAK inhibitor, 5-10 mg twice daily. This clone was seen a handful of times. The antigen is not known. Sequencing used cDNA as its template, made by extracting RNA and reverse transcribing it. Profiling relied on immunoSEQ multiplex PCR, and the TCRdb table lists in-frame clones only, not all of them. The data show 200,000 to 250,000 clones, approximately 65% seen once. Whole-study findings and limits: Among patients, TCR sharing was less clear than in mice, a difference possibly due in part to HLA diversity in the patient population. Tofacitinib produced a significant decrease in scalp clonality and in expanded CD8+ clones among the top 100. Scalp specimens additionally yield sequences from normal skin's resident alphabeta T cells.

The chain is built from TRBV29-1 and TRBJ2-7, with TRBD2 identical over 11 bases. Sequences were derived from CD4+ T cells sorted from blood, sampled around week 44, from a patient treated with tofacitinib. The source is a human donor with alopecia areata. CDR3 nucleotide sequence: TGCAGCGCTGAGGCGGTAGCGGGGGGGAACTACGAGCAGTACTTC. Encoded protein: CSAEAVAGGNYEQYF.